These 2 T cell receptor beta chains originate from one sample sequenced in a study of human T cells and chemical hapten exposure (dated by TCRdb to the early 2020s). The library came from RACE. Data came from a NextSeq 500. The public reads were reanalyzed by TCRdb: fastp trimming at Q25, MiXCR alignment, in-frame beta chains only. Merged by CDR3 protein, the rows form single entries marked with the most common genes and DNA. The sample yields 85,000 to 100,000 distinct CDR3 sequences; 25% to 30% were counted once. The top ten constitute about a tenth of the sample. This sample's time point label indicates: patch test 3, about 24 weeks after DPC sensitization. The sample's treatment or condition label is to be understood as: therapeutic diphenylcyclopropenone sensitization with weekly scalp DPC. The material sequenced was whole blood, taken in connection with sensitization to the hapten diphenylcyclopropenone (DPC). All receptors come from a man aged 40-50 years with alopecia areata. Some clones in this sample may be carry-over from other donors' samples.

The sample holds many counts of this clonotype. This chain links TRBV27 with TRBJ1-4; perhaps TRBD1 as D (5 bases). V was cut by 5 bases and J by 8 bases, with 15 bases left in between. From germline, CDR1 is MNHEY and CDR2 SMNVEV (reference sequence). This CDR3 spans 14 amino acids. The CDR3: CASSPHREGEKLFF. CDR3 nucleotides: TGTGCCAGCAGTCCACACCGAGAGGGGGAAAAACTGTTTTTT. Filled out from reference TRBV27 and TRBJ1-4, the complete variable domain reads EAQVTQNPRYLITVTGKKLTVTCSQNMNHEYMSWYRQDPGLGLRQIYYSMNVEVTDKGDVPEGYKVSRKEKRNFPLILESPSPNQTSLYFCASSPHREGEKLFFGSGTQLSVL.

The sample holds a few counts of this clonotype. The CDR3 sequence is CASSLRRGANVLTF. As DNA, the CDR3 is TGTGCCAGCAGCTTACGGCGTGGGGCCAACGTCCTGACTTTC. The chain combines TRBV13 with TRBJ2-6, with D unresolved. The CDR3 is 14 residues long. Germline-derived CDR1 and CDR2 are PRHDT and FYEKMQ (reference sequence). Trimming removed 2 bases from V and 3 bases from J, with 5 bases in between. Filled out from reference TRBV13 and TRBJ2-6, the complete variable domain reads AAGVIQSPRHLIKEKRETATLKCYPIPRHDTVYWYQQGPGQDPQFLISFYEKMQSDKGSIPDRFSAQQFSDYHSELNMSSLELGDSALYFCASSLRRGANVLTFGAGSRLTVL.